The entry that follows covers one T cell receptor (beta chain) sequence. There are 14 residues in the CDR3. The junction had 6 bases not matched to a gene; V was cut back by 4 bases and J by 3 bases. Looked up from germline, CDR1 is LNHNV and CDR2 is YYDKDF (reference sequence). This record belongs to a study of beta chain features in type 1 diabetes. Staining for CD45RO/CCR7/CD25/CD127/CD95/CD27 allowed sorting of CD4+ naive, central memory, regulatory and stem cell-like memory cells. The sequenced template was cDNA made from the entire isolated RNA. Method: immunoSEQ multiplex PCR; TCRdb's copy keeps in-frame clones and lacks some. Seen here are about 400,000 clones, around an eighth observed once, and the top ten hold about 0.018%.

Sequencing was performed on naive CD4+ T cells from blood. The clonotype comes from a man aged 18 to 30 in good health. V and J are TRBV15 and TRBJ2-7; TRBD1 agrees at 7 bases. CDR3 DNA sequence: TGTGCCACCAGCATTGGGGCAGGGGGCTACGAGCAGTACTTC. This gives the protein CATSIGAGGYEQYF. Combining the CDR3 with reference TRBV15 and TRBJ2-7 gives the whole variable domain DAMVIQNPRYQVTQFGKPVTLSCSQTLNHNVMYWYQQKSSQAPKLLFHYYDKDFNNEADTPDNFQSRRPNTSFCFLDIRSPGLGDTAMYLCATSIGAGGYEQYFGPGTRLTVT.